Here is one T cell receptor beta chain with its context. The CDR3 has 16 residues. Looked up from germline, CDR1 is MDHEN and CDR2 is SYDVKM. Trimming took 6 bases from V and 1 from J; bases not matched to a gene: 8. Researchers ran the PCR with 60 Vbeta and 13 Jbeta primers. Clones were read by immunoSEQ multiplex PCR, and TCRdb kept only the in-frame ones, dropping some. The table has about 200,000 clones, 80% to 90% seen once. These data are taken from a study of cytomegalovirus exposure and HLA in healthy donors. The receptor was isolated from a middle-aged man in good health and CMV-seropositive. The sample comprised PBMCs. This chain connects TRBV28 to TRBJ2-4, with 8 nucleotides matching TRBD1. The CDR3 loop reads CASRSQGAGAKNIQYF. The CDR3 DNA sequence: TGTGCCAGCAGGTCTCAGGGGGCTGGGGCCAAAAACATTCAGTACTTC.